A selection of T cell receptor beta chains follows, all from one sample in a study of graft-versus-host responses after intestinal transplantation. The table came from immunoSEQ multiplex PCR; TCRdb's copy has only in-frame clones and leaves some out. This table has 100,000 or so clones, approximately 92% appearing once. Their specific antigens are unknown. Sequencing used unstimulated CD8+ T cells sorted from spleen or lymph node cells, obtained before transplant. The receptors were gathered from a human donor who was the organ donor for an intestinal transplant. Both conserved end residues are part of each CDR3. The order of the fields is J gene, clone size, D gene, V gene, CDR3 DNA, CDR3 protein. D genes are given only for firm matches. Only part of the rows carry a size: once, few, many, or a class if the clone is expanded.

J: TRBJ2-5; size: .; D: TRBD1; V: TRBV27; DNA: TGTGCCAGCAGTACCGGGACAGAAATAGAGACCCAGTACTTC; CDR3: CASSTGTEIETQYF
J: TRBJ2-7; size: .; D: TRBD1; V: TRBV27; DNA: TGTGCTACCGGGACAGGGTACGAGCAGTACTTC; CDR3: CATGTGYEQYF
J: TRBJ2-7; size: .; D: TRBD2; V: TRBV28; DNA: TGTGCCAGCAGTTTGGTGCTAGCGGGATTCGAGCAGTACTTC; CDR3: CASSLVLAGFEQYF
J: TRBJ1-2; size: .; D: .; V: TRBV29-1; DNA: TGCAGCGTTGAACGTCGCTATGGCTACACCTTC; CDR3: CSVERRYGYTF
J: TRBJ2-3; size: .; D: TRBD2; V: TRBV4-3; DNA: TGCGCCAGCAGCCAAGATTCTCGACTAGCGGGAGCAGATACGCAGTATTTT; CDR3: CASSQDSRLAGADTQYF
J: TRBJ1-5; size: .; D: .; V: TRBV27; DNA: TGTGCCAGCAGTTGGGAAGGGGATCAGCCCCAGCATTTT; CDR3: CASSWEGDQPQHF
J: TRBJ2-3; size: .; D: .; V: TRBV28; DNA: TGTGCCAGCAGTTTCGGTCCAGATACGCAGTATTTT; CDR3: CASSFGPDTQYF
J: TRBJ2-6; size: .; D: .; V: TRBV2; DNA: TGTGCCAGCAGGACAGGCCCTGGGGCCAACGTCCTGACTTTC; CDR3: CASRTGPGANVLTF
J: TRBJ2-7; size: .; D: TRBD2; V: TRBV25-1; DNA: TGTGCCAGCAGGACTAGCGGGAGCTACGAGCAGTACTTC; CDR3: CASRTSGSYEQYF
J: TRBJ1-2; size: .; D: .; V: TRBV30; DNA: TGTGCCTGGAGTGTAATTCGGCAGGGAGGGGGCTACACCTTC; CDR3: CAWSVIRQGGGYTF
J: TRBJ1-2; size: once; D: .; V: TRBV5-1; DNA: TGCGCCAGCAGCTTGGTACGGGATTTAGGGTATGGCTACACCTTC; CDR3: CASSLVRDLGYGYTF
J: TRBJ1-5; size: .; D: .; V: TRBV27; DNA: TGTGCCAGCAGTTCCGAGAGCGGTCAGCCCCAGCATTTT; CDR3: CASSSESGQPQHF
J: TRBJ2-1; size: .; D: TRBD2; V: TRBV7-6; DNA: TGTGCCAGCAGCACTTTGTCCCCGGGACTAGGGCTGGATGAGCAGTTCTTC; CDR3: CASSTLSPGLGLDEQFF
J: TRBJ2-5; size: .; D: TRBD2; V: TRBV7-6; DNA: TGTGCCAGCAGCTTAAGGCAGGCGGGCCTAGCGGGGCCCCAAGAGACCCAGTACTTC; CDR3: CASSLRQAGLAGPQETQYF
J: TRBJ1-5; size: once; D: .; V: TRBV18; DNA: TGTGCCAGCTCACCAGGGAGGGATCAGCCCCAGCATTTT; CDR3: CASSPGRDQPQHF
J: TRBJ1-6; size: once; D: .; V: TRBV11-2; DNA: TGTGCCAGCAGCTTTCAACAGGGTCTGGATTCACCCCTCCACTTT; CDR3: CASSFQQGLDSPLHF
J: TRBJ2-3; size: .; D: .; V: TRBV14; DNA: TGTGCCAGCAGCCGAGAACCGATGACTTACTCGGGTACGCAGTATTTT; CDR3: CASSREPMTYSGTQYF
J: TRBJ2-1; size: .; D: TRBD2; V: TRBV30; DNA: TGTGCCTGGACCCTTCTCCTAGCGGGGGGCCCTAATGAGCAGTTCTTC; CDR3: CAWTLLLAGGPNEQFF
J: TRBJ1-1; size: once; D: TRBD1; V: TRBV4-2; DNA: TGTGCCAGCAGCCAAGTACAGGGGATGGTTGGCACTGAAGCTTTCTTT; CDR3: CASSQVQGMVGTEAFF
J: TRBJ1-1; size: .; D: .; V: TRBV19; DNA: TGTGCCAGTAGTATATCGGGGAACACTGAAGCTTTCTTT; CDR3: CASSISGNTEAFF
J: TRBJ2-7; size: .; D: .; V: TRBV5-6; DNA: TGTGCCAGCAGCCCCGGGACACTGTCCTACGAGCAGTACTTC; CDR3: CASSPGTLSYEQYF
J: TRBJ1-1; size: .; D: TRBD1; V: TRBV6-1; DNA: TGTGCCAGCAGTGAAGGCGAGACAGGGGGGATACAAAGGACTGAAGCTTTCTTT; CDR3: CASSEGETGGIQRTEAFF
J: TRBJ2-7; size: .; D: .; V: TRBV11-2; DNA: TGTGCCAGCAGCTTATCCCCGAGCGGGTCCCCATCCTACGAGCAGTACTTC; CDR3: CASSLSPSGSPSYEQYF
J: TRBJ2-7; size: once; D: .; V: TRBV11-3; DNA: TGTGCCAGCAGCTTTCAGGAGCAGTACTTC; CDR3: CASSFQEQYF
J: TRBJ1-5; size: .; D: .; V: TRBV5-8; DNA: TGTGCCAGCAGCTCTTTGACAATCTGGGGGCATCAGCCCCAGCATTTT; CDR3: CASSSLTIWGHQPQHF
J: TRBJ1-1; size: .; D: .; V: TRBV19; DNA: TGTGCCAGTAGTTTGGGGGCCCGGGCTGAAGCTTTCTTT; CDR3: CASSLGARAEAFF